This section outlines one T cell receptor (beta chain) sequence together with its context. Its antigen remains undetermined. Within one base of it there is no much larger clone, and no base qualities were kept. The data belong to a study of control samples from healthy donors and cancer patients (dated by TCRdb to about 2020). Trimming accounts for 9 bases at V and 7 bases at J, while the number of junction bases matched to no gene is 14. There are 14 amino acids in the CDR3, from cysteine to phenylalanine inclusive. Of the read, only the CDR3 DNA is kept; its 42 bases are in frame from base 1. CDR1 is given as LNHDA and CDR2 as SQIVND, both from the germline V gene (reference sequence). Library preparation used the immunoSEQ multiplex PCR assay. The clones in this table, taken by TCRdb from immuneACCESS, are in-frame only. Not every clone is retained; where verified, under half of the shortfall comes from an unresolved V gene, and the cause of the rest is unknown. Recorded for this sample are approximately 60,000 clones; around 93% of them occurred a single time. 0.8% to 1% of the sample is taken by the ten largest.

Specimen: PBMCs. The V and J segments used are TRBV19 and TRBJ2-7, with 8 bases matching TRBD2. The receptor was isolated from a man aged 25-45 years with colorectal cancer. CDR3 protein: CASGGAGDSREQYF. The bases are TGTGCCAGCGGGGGGGCAGGGGATTCGCGGGAGCAGTACTTC. The CDR3 plus the reference TRBV19 and TRBJ2-7 genes for the other parts give the full variable domain: DGGITQSPKYLFRKEGQNVTLSCEQNLNHDAMYWYRQDPGQGLRLIYYSQIVNDFQKGDIAEGYSVSREKKESFPLTVTSAQKNPTAFYLCASGGAGDSREQYFGPGTRLTVT.